This TCR beta chain appears in the sequencing data of a study of immune heterogeneity within non-small cell lung tumors. About the research overall: Of all tumors, several turned out to be squamous cell carcinomas, more than nine were non-squamous carcinomas and 1 was not otherwise specified. The study, taken as a whole, reports: Identical dominant CDR3 beta clonotypes recurred across a patient's tumor sites, together with site-unique high-frequency clones. Significant yet moderate, the positive correlation between local T-cell clonality and local tumor mutational burden reached an R of 0.3 to 0.35.

About this clonotype itself: Its antigen remains unidentified.

In a multiplex PCR, 32 V and 13 J primers amplified TCR beta CDR3. TCRdb re-called the multiplex PCR reads through MiXCR, storing one row per CDR3 protein. The table records about 15,000 distinct CDR3 sequences, approximately 30% of them present only once. The length of the CDR3 is 15 residues. Germline loops: CDR1 SGDLS, CDR2 YYNGEE. The germline V and J ends were trimmed by 4 bases and 5 bases, with 18 bases remaining between them. Template input, which was bulk tumor genomic DNA, totaled 450 to 600 ng per sample. Collection of several biopsies per primary tumor, spaced far apart, took place during surgery. Enrolled patients presented with newly diagnosed, previously untreated non-small cell lung cancer and underwent curative surgery.

Sequences were obtained from lung tumor tissue. The rearrangement links TRBV9 to TRBJ2-5; D is undetermined. This TCR derives from a man in his forties with non-small cell lung cancer. The CDR3 DNA sequence: TGTGCCAGCAGCTTAGCCCTCGGCCTCAGGGAGACCCAGTACTTC. Encoded protein: CASSLALGLRETQYF.